This T cell receptor beta chain is drawn from a study of OX40 agonist ivuxolimab in advanced cancers. TCRdb keeps only in-frame clones here, not all; method: immunoSEQ multiplex PCR. Of about 120,000 clones listed, 93% are singletons. The CDR3 runs to 15 residues. Trimming at V came to 6 bases and at J to 9 bases, leaving 10 bases not matched to a gene. In germline, CDR1 is SNHLY, CDR2 FYNNEI. The input for sequencing was CD4+ or CD8+ T cells sorted from blood, taken in a trial of the OX40 agonist ivuxolimab. This TCR was recovered from an adult with an advanced solid tumor such as melanoma, head and neck, liver or kidney cancer. The chain combines TRBV2 with TRBJ1-6, with TRBD1 identical over 8 bases. CDR3 residues: CASSQNGQGGSPLHF. CDR3 nucleotides: TGTGCCAGCAGCCAAAACGGACAGGGAGGTTCACCCCTCCACTTT.